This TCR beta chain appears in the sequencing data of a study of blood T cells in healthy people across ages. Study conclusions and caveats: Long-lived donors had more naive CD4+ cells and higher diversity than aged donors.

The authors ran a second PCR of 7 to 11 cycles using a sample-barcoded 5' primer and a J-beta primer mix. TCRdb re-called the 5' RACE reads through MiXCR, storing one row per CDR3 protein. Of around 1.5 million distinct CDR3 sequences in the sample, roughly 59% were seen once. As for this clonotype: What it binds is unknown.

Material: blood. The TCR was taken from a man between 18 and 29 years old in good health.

This CDR3 reads CASSFGGLRGEQYF. The CDR3 nucleotides read TGTGCCAGCAGTTTTGGGGGATTGCGTGGCGAGCAGTACTTC. This chain uses TRBV27 with TRBJ2-4, with D perhaps given as TRBD1 or TRBD2 (5 bases each). The J call is in doubt because the DNA end fits TRBJ2-7 better. The germline V gene has CDR1 MNHEY and CDR2 SMNVEV (reference sequence). The CDR3 sequence is 14 residues long.